A single sample is the source of the 26 T cell receptor beta chains below, sequenced in a study of T cell changes during pregnancy in multiple sclerosis. The protocol was immunoSEQ multiplex PCR, while the TCRdb copy is restricted to in-frame clones and leaves out a portion. The sample shows tens of thousands of clones, around 91% of them seen only once. This sample comprised CD4+ T cells from peripheral blood mononuclear cells, obtained in the second trimester of pregnancy. Receptors were obtained from a female donor in good health, enrolled as a control in a pregnancy study.

This chain connects TRBV15 to TRBJ2-3; possibly TRBD2 for D (7 bases). V lost 2 bases and J lost 2, with 26 bases in between. CDR1 is LNHNV, CDR2 YYDKDF, per germline (reference sequence). The CDR3 contains 20 residues. DNA of the CDR3: TGTGCCACCAGCAGACCCAGGGGAGGGTCTGGGGGTCTATACACAGATACGCAGTATTTT. Protein sequence: CATSRPRGGSGGLYTDTQYF.

In this sample, this clone turned up once. The genes are TRBV7-2 and TRBJ1-2; weak D call: TRBD1 (5 bases). Germline V lookup: CDR1 SGHTA, CDR2 FQGNSA. The CDR3 consists of 13 residues. V was pared by 2 bases and J by 4 bases, with 8 bases between. The CDR3 loop is CASSLQGGYGYTF. The CDR3 DNA is TGTGCCAGCAGCTTACAGGGTGGCTATGGCTACACCTTC.

In its sample, this clone was seen a few times. The chain is built from TRBV5-1 and TRBJ1-1; no clear D gene. The CDR3 runs 14 residues. The V gene lost 2 bases and the J gene lost 3 bases, with 11 bases spanning the gap. CDR1 SGHRS and CDR2 YFSETQ come from the germline V gene. In nucleotides, the CDR3 is TGCGCCAGCAGCTTTGCCAGGATGGACACTGAAGCTTTCTTT. This translates into CASSFARMDTEAFF.

The rearrangement uses TRBV18 and TRBJ1-2; 8 bases line up with TRBD1. Germline values: CDR1 KGHSH, CDR2 LQKENI. This CDR3 is built from 14 residues. Germline trimming cut 8 bases from V and 4 bases from J; bases unmatched to any gene: 9. The CDR3, as DNA: TGTGCCAGCGCCGGACAGGGTAGATCCTATGGCTACACCTTC. Its translation is CASAGQGRSYGYTF.

V gene TRBV11-2 combines with J gene TRBJ1-3, with D unclear. The V and J ends lost 1 base and 4 bases respectively, with 14 bases between them. The CDR3 spans 16 residues. The germline V gene encodes CDR1 SGHAT and CDR2 FQNNGV. The CDR3 loop is CASSLGAGRAGNTIYF. In DNA, the CDR3 is TGTGCCAGCAGCTTAGGGGCGGGTCGGGCCGGAAACACCATATATTTT. Combining the CDR3 with reference TRBV11-2 and TRBJ1-3 gives the whole variable domain EAGVAQSPRYKIIEKRQSVAFWCNPISGHATLYWYQQILGQGPKLLIQFQNNGVVDDSQLPKDRFSAERLKGVDSTLKIQPAKLEDSAVYLCASSLGAGRAGNTIYFGEGSWLTVV.

V gene TRBV6-6 combines with J gene TRBJ2-7, with 12 positions matching TRBD2. CDR3 length: 14 amino acids. Losses at the gene ends were 9 bases for V and 3 bases for J; bases not matched to a gene: 6. Looked up from germline, CDR1 is MNHNY and CDR2 is SVGAGI (reference sequence). The CDR3 region is CASKTSGGDYEQYF. The CDR3 DNA is TGTGCCAGTAAGACTAGCGGGGGAGACTACGAGCAGTACTTC.

The chain has TRBV18 and TRBJ1-5; tentatively, D is TRBD1 (5 bases). The germline CDR1 and CDR2 sequences are KGHSH and LQKENI. The germline V and J ends were trimmed by 6 bases and 3 bases, with 9 bases remaining between them. The CDR3 contains 13 residues. CDR3 DNA sequence: TGTGCCAGCTCTATAGGGGCCAATCAGCCCCAGCATTTT. This gives the protein CASSIGANQPQHF.

This chain links TRBV2 with TRBJ2-1; D gene unclear. Germline values: CDR1 SNHLY, CDR2 FYNNEI. Trimming pared 2 bases from V and 8 bases from J, leaving 7 bases between. The CDR3 contains 12 residues. The CDR3 sequence: CASSEMLDEQFF. CDR3 DNA sequence: TGTGCCAGCAGTGAAATGCTAGATGAGCAGTTCTTC.

The chain carries TRBV30 and TRBJ1-5, with a tentative D call TRBD1 (6 bases). Trimming shortened V by 3 bases and J by 7 bases, and 16 bases separated the two germline ends. The CDR3 consists of 14 residues. Germline CDR1 and CDR2: GTSNPN and SVGIG (reference sequence). The CDR3 protein is CAWRDQGSGQPQHF. CDR3 DNA: TGTGCCTGGAGAGATCAGGGGTCTGGGCAGCCCCAGCATTTT.

The chain is built from TRBV5-4 and TRBJ2-5; TRBD2 matches at 9 bases. The CDR3 is 18 amino acids. Trimming took 2 bases from V and 5 from J; bases not matched to a gene: 16. The germline V gene has CDR1 SGHNT and CDR2 YYREEE (reference sequence). CDR3 nucleotides: TGTGCCAGCAGCTTATACGGATCGCGAGCGGGAGGCTGGGAGACCCAGTACTTC. This gives the protein CASSLYGSRAGGWETQYF.

This clone was found once. The rearrangement joins TRBV6-1 to TRBJ2-2; 9 bases map to TRBD1. After removal of 0 bases from V and 1 base from J, the junction contained 6 bases not matched to a gene. This CDR3 spans 18 amino acids. The germline CDR1 and CDR2 sequences are MNHNS and SASEGT. The CDR3 is CASSEAHGTGWNTGELFF. The DNA for the CDR3 is TGTGCCAGCAGTGAAGCGCATGGGACAGGGTGGAACACCGGGGAGCTGTTTTTT.

The rearrangement links TRBV27 to TRBJ1-1, with TRBD1 matching over 7 bases. The trim removed 5 bases at V and 3 bases at J, leaving 9 bases unmatched. CDR3 length equals 15 residues. In germline, CDR1 is MNHEY, CDR2 SMNVEV (reference sequence). CDR3 coding DNA: TGTGCCAGCAGTCGTCTCCGGGACAGTTACACTGAAGCTTTCTTT. Translation: CASSRLRDSYTEAFF.

This clone was seen more than once but under ten times. The chain carries TRBV7-6 and TRBJ1-1; TRBD1 matches 10 bases. The CDR3 contains 15 residues. Germline V CDR1 and CDR2: SGHVS, FNYEAQ. Losses at the gene ends were 1 base for V and 3 bases for J; bases not matched to a gene: 2. The CDR3 DNA is TGTGCCAGCAGCTTAGGGACAGGGGGATACACTGAAGCTTTCTTT. This encodes CASSLGTGGYTEAFF.

This rearrangement joins TRBV6-4 to TRBJ2-1, with TRBD2 matching over 7 bases. The V and J ends lost 9 bases and 5 bases, in that order; junction bases with no gene match: 10. Looked up from germline, CDR1 is MRHNA and CDR2 is SNTAGT. There are 14 residues in the CDR3. Here the CDR3 DNA reads TGTGCCAGTTCTATCGGGGGGAACCACAATGAGCAGTTCTTC. This translates into CASSIGGNHNEQFF.

V usage is TRBV4-1 and J usage is TRBJ2-1; 7 bases are shared with TRBD2. CDR3 size: 16 residues. Germline CDR1 MGHRA, CDR2 YSYEKL. V was pared by 2 bases and J by 8 bases, with 12 bases of the junction left unmatched. CDR3 in amino acids: CASSQRLSGKGDEQFF. CDR3 nucleotides: TGCGCCAGCAGCCAAAGACTAAGCGGGAAAGGGGATGAGCAGTTCTTC.

This chain links TRBV18 with TRBJ1-6; 7 nucleotides align to TRBD1. The CDR3 covers 15 residues. Germline assignment: CDR1 KGHSH and CDR2 LQKENI. V gave up 3 bases and J gave up 7 bases; unmatched junction bases: 6. CDR3 sequence: CASSPRQGVNSPLHF. CDR3 nucleotides: TGTGCCAGCTCACCCCGACAGGGCGTGAATTCACCCCTCCACTTT.

As DNA, the CDR3 is TGTGCCAGCAGCTTCGGTTTGGGCGGGAGGGGGGCTAACTATGGCTACACCTTC. Its translation: CASSFGLGGRGANYGYTF. V and J are TRBV5-4 and TRBJ1-2, with a tentative D call TRBD1 (6 bases). The CDR3 runs to 18 residues. CDR1 and CDR2 (germline): SGHNT, YYREEE (reference sequence). The V gene lost 2 bases and the J gene lost 0 bases, with 20 bases spanning the gap.

V and J are TRBV6-5 and TRBJ1-1; possible D gene TRBD1, 6 bases. The germline CDR1 and CDR2 sequences are MNHEY and SVGAGI. V was shortened by 4 bases and J by 2 bases, with 11 bases between the two germline ends. CDR3 length: 14 amino acids. CDR3 bases: TGTGCCAGCAGTTTCACCAGGGGAAACACTGAAGCTTTCTTT. Amino acid sequence: CASSFTRGNTEAFF.

This chain links TRBV4-2 with TRBJ1-6; 9 positions match TRBD1. The length of the CDR3 is 15 residues. The trim removed 4 bases at V and 6 bases at J, leaving 4 bases unmatched. The germline CDR1 and CDR2 sequences are LGHNA and YNFKEQ. The CDR3 region is CASSRPGQGNSPLHF. CDR3 coding DNA: TGTGCCAGCAGCCGGCCGGGACAGGGTAATTCACCCCTCCACTTT.

A remark on this clone: A junction end diverges from the germline sequence, so it may reflect a read error. At the DNA level, this CDR3 is encoded by other sequences in the same sample as well. This rearrangement joins TRBV19 to TRBJ2-6; 10 nucleotides line up with TRBD1. Germline loops: CDR1 LNHDA, CDR2 SQIVND (reference sequence). The CDR3 has 18 residues. The CDR3 reads CASSLTGGVWVGANVLTF. CDR3 coding DNA: TGCGCCAGTAGTCTGACAGGGGGCGTTTGGGTTGGGGCCAACGTCCTGACTTTC.

The chain employs TRBV4-1 and TRBJ2-1; D uncertain. V gave up 1 base and J gave up 0 bases, with 7 bases separating them. Germline CDR1 MGHRA, CDR2 YSYEKL. The CDR3 totals 15 residues. Here the CDR3 reads CASSQGTSSYNEQFF. For the CDR3, the DNA is TGCGCCAGCAGCCAAGGCACCAGCTCCTACAATGAGCAGTTCTTC.

The chain employs TRBV5-1 and TRBJ2-2; TRBD1 matches 9 bases. The germline V gene encodes CDR1 SGHRS and CDR2 YFSETQ. This CDR3 has 15 residues. Trimming removed 3 bases from V and 6 bases from J; junction bases left unmatched: 6. CDR3 region: CASSYRGPTPGELFF. CDR3 in DNA: TGCGCCAGCAGCTACAGGGGGCCCACCCCCGGGGAGCTGTTTTTT.

The CDR3 protein is CASSKARNRALEETQYF. Here the CDR3 DNA reads TGTGCCAGCAGCAAAGCAAGGAACAGGGCGCTGGAGGAGACCCAGTACTTC. The gene calls are TRBV21-1 and TRBJ2-5; the DNA was not compared with TRBD1, the D call given in the table. TRBV21-1 has pseudogene status. The CDR3 contains 17 residues.

The rearrangement uses TRBV7-9 and TRBJ2-3; the D gene is possibly TRBD2 (6 bases). Per germline, CDR1 SEHNR and CDR2 FQNEAQ (reference sequence). Deletions cut 0 bases from V and 9 bases from J, with 22 bases between. The length of the CDR3 is 17 residues. The CDR3 nucleotides read TGTGCCAGCAGCTTAGCCAGTCTCGGGGTAGCGGATGGGACGCAGTATTTT. It is translated as CASSLASLGVADGTQYF.

This clone was found a few times. This CDR3 reads CSVETGNEAFF. As DNA, the CDR3 is TGCAGCGTTGAAACAGGGAATGAAGCTTTCTTT. The chain is built from TRBV29-1 and TRBJ1-1; the D gene is possibly TRBD1 (6 bases). Trimming cost V 2 bases and J 7 bases, with 8 bases left between them. The CDR3 covers 11 residues. Germline CDR1 reads SQVTM; CDR2 reads ANQGSEA.

The gene calls are TRBV2 and TRBJ2-1; 7 bases are a match to TRBD1. Germline values: CDR1 SNHLY, CDR2 FYNNEI. This CDR3 region has 15 residues. V lost 6 bases to trimming and J lost 5 bases; unmatched junction nucleotides: 10. CDR3 sequence reads: CASRDRDRKNNEQFF. In DNA form, the CDR3 reads TGTGCCAGCAGGGATCGGGACAGAAAAAACAATGAGCAGTTCTTC. The whole variable domain, filled in from reference TRBV2 and TRBJ2-1, reads EPEVTQTPSHQVTQMGQEVILRCVPISNHLYFYWYRQILGQKVEFLVSFYNNEISEKSEIFDDQFSVERPDGSNFTLKIRSTKLEDSAMYFCASRDRDRKNNEQFFGPGTRLTVL.